The source of this TCR beta chain is a study of CD8+ T cells in alopecia areata. Treatment reported: oral pan-JAK inhibitor, 5-10 mg twice daily. V was clipped by 1 base and J by 11 bases, with 9 bases between them. CDR1 MNHEY and CDR2 SVGAGI come from the germline V gene. The CDR3 covers 12 residues. cDNA serving as the sequencing template came from extracted, reverse transcribed RNA. Sequencing used immunoSEQ multiplex PCR; TCRdb keeps in-frame clones, though not all of them. The sample contains about 200,000 clones, 58% of which appear only once. The source is a human donor with alopecia areata. V and J are TRBV6-5 and TRBJ1-5; the D is unclear. The specimen was CD4+ T cells sorted from blood, collected at week 24, from a patient treated with tofacitinib. Here the CDR3 reads CASSYLTWAQHF. CDR3 nucleotides: TGTGCCAGCAGTTACTTGACGTGGGCCCAGCATTTT.